This T cell receptor beta chain was found in a study of T cells after yellow fever vaccination. This clonotype was seen repeatedly, ten times or more. The CDR3 is 15 amino acids. CDR1 and CDR2 (germline): DFQATT, SNEGSKA (reference sequence). Trimming cost V 3 bases and J 1 base, with 12 bases left between them. TCRdb redid the calling of the 5' RACE reads with MiXCR, one entry per CDR3 protein. Of around 11,000 distinct CDR3 sequences listed, 4.5% to 5.5% were seen once; the top ten hold around 1.6%. Sequencing was performed on PBMCs, either bulk or a sorted T-cell subset (CD4+, CD8+, memory, or dextramer-sorted; not recorded which), taken approximately 15 days after the first yellow fever vaccination. This receptor was taken from a man aged 18 to 30 who received the YFV17D yellow fever vaccine. The chain has TRBV20-1 and TRBJ1-4; weak D call: TRBD1 (6 bases). The CDR3 coding sequence is TGCAGTGCTAGGGGCAGGGGTGTAACTAATGAAAAACTGTTTTTT. Translated, it gives CSARGRGVTNEKLFF.